This TCR beta chain was captured by sequencing in a study of vaccination and CD4 T cells after COVID-19. Study summary: Overlapping spike peptides served as the stimulus for the cells. These peptides came from SARS-CoV-2 and from the common cold coronaviruses HCoV-NL63, HCoV-OC43 and HCoV-229E.

Whole-study results and caveats: From approximately 23 to 38, the median of SARS-CoV-2-reactive clonotypes rose without reaching significance.

The sample's treatment: approximately nine-day PBMC culture with coronavirus spike peptide pools or control peptides (ViraFEST assay). Comment on this clonotype: Its antigen remains unknown.

Sequence data for DNA of cultured CD4+ T cells were generated by the Oncomine TCR Beta short-read assay. TCRdb independently ran MiXCR on the PCR reads; one entry per CDR3 protein. This table holds under 8,500 distinct CDR3 sequences, less than 80% found once. This sample comprised cultured CD4+ T cells from blood, obtained after SARS-CoV-2 vaccination. The clonotype comes from a human donor with COVID-19.

The CDR3 DNA is TGTGCCAGCAGCCCTTGGGGGGGCGGGGTCTTTCCAGATACGCAGTATTTT. This sequence encodes CASSPWGGGVFPDTQYF. The chain joins TRBV7-9 to TRBJ2-3, with D possibly matching TRBD2 (7 bases). This CDR3 has 17 amino acids. Germline V gene sequence: CDR1 SEHNR, CDR2 FQNEAQ (reference sequence). The V end was cut by 5 bases, the J end by 4 bases, with 22 bases between.